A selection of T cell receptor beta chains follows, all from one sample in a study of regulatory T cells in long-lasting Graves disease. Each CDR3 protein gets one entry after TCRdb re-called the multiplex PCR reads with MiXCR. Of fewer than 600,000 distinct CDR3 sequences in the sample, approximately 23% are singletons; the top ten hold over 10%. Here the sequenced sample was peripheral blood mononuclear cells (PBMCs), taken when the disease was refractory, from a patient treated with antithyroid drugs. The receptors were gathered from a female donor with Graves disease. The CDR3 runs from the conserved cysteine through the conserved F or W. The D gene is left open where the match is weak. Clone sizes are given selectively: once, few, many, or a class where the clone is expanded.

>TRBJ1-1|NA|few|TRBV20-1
TGCAGTCCCAGGGGAGGGCTGAACACTGAAGCTTTCTTT
CSPRGGLNTEAFF
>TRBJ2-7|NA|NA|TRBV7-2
TGTGCCAGCAGCCCTCCGGGGGTCTCCTACGAGCAGTACTTC
CASSPPGVSYEQYF
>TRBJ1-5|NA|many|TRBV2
TGTGCCAGCGTACCGGGGAACAATCAGCCCCAGCATTTT
CASVPGNNQPQHF
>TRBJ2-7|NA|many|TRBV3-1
TGTGCCAGCAGCCAAGAGTTGAGGGGCGAGCAGTACTTC
CASSQELRGEQYF
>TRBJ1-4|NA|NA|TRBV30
TGTGCCTGGAGTGGAGGGGAGCGAAGTGAAAAACTGTTTTTT
CAWSGGERSEKLFF
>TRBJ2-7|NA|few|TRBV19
TGTGCCAGTAGTATGGGAAGGGACTGGAGCTACGAGCAGTACTTC
CASSMGRDWSYEQYF
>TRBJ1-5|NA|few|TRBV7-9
TGTGCCAGCAGCTTATCTACAGGGCTGGGGAATCAGCCCCAGCATTTT
CASSLSTGLGNQPQHF
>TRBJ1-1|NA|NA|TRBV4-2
TGTGCCAGCAGCCGAATGAACCGGGTGGGGAACACTGAAGCTTTCTTT
CASSRMNRVGNTEAFF
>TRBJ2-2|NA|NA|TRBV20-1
TGCAGTGCTAGAGCGGGTAAAGACACCGGGGAGCTGTTTTTT
CSARAGKDTGELFF
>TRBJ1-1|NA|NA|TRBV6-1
TGTGCCAGCAGCTTAAAGATCGGAACTGCAGGGGCTACGAACACTGAAGCTTTCTTT
CASSLKIGTAGATNTEAFF
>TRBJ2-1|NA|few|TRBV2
TGTGCCAGCAGTGGGGGGAACGTGGAGCAGTTCTTC
CASSGGNVEQFF
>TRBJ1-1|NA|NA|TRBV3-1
TGTGCCAGCAGGCAAAACCGGGGCACTGAAGCTTTCTTT
CASRQNRGTEAFF
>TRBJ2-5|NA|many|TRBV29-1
TGCAGCGTTGGATCCCTAGAAGGAGTAAGCCAAGAGACCCAGTACTTC
CSVGSLEGVSQETQYF
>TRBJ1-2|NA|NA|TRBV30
TGTGCCTGGGGAGGCGCGGTACGGGGCTACACCTTC
CAWGGAVRGYTF
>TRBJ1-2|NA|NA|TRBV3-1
TGTGCCAGCAGCCAAGATCTGAACTATGGCTACACCTTC
CASSQDLNYGYTF
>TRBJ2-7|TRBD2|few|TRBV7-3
TGTGCCAGCAGCTTATCGACTAGCGGGAGCTACGAGCAGTACTTC
CASSLSTSGSYEQYF
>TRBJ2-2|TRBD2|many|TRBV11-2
TGTGCCAGCAGCTGGACTAGCGGGGGGGCGTCCGGGGAGCTGTTTTTT
CASSWTSGGASGELFF
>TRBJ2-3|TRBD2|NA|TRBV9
TGTGCCAGCAGCGTAACTAGCGGGAGCACAGATACGCAGTATTTT
CASSVTSGSTDTQYF
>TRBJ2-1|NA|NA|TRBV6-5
TGTGCCAGCAGTTACTCCGCGGGTTTGGGGCACAATGAGCAGTTCTTC
CASSYSAGLGHNEQFF
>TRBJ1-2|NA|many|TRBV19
TGTGCCAGTAGTGTGACAGCCCAGGACGGCTACACCTTC
CASSVTAQDGYTF
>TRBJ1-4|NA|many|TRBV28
TGTGCCAGCAGTTTATTAGGGGGAACAACTAATGAAAAACTGTTTTTT
CASSLLGGTTNEKLFF
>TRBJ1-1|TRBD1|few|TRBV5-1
TGCGCCAGCAGCGTAGGGACAGGGGGCCTGAACACTGAAGCTTTCTTT
CASSVGTGGLNTEAFF
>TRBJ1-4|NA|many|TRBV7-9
TGTGCCAGCAGCCCCGGGAAGGCATTTGGTTTGAAGGAAAAACTGTTTTTT
CASSPGKAFGLKEKLFF
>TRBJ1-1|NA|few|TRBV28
TGTGCCAGCAGTCAGCCCCAGGGGACTGAAGCTTTCTTT
CASSQPQGTEAFF
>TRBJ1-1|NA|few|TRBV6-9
TGTGCCAGCAGTTACGACTTCCCGGCCTTAACTGAAGCTTTCTTT
CASSYDFPALTEAFF
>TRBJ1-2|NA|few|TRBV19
TGTGCCAGTATATGGGGTAACGGCTACACCTTC
CASIWGNGYTF
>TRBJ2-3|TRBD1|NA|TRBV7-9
TGTGCCACGACAGGGTACACAGATACGCAGTATTTT
CATTGYTDTQYF
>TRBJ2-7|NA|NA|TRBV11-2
TGTGCCAGCTCACATACTCAGGGGACCGGCTACGAGCAGTACTTC
CASSHTQGTGYEQYF
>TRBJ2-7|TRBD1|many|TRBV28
TGTGCCAGCAGTTTATTTCAGGGGGCGCGGGACGAGCAGTACTTC
CASSLFQGARDEQYF
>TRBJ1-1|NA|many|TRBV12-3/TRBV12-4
TGTGCCAGCAGTTTAGGAGCGTTTGAAGCTTTCTTT
CASSLGAFEAFF
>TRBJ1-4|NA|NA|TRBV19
TGTGCCAGTAGCGACCCGGGGGGTGCCACAACTAATGAAAAACTGTTTTTT
CASSDPGGATTNEKLFF
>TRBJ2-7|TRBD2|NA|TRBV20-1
TGCAGTGCTAGGGGCGGGGGATACGAGCAGTACTTC
CSARGGGYEQYF
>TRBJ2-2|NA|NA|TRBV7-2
TGTGCCAGCAGCTTAGTAGGACGGTACACCGGGGAGCTGTTTTTT
CASSLVGRYTGELFF
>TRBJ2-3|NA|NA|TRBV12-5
TGTGCTAGTGGTTTGGTGGTGTGGCGGGAATGGACAGATACGCAGTATTTT
CASGLVVWREWTDTQYF
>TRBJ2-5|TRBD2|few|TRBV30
TGTGCCTGGAGTAGGGGCAGCGGGGTAGAGACCCAGTACTTC
CAWSRGSGVETQYF
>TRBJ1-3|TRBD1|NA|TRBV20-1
TGCAGTGCTAGAGGTGGGCAGGGGGCGCATGGAAACACCATATATTTT
CSARGGQGAHGNTIYF
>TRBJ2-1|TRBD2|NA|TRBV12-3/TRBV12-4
TGTGCCAGCAGTTTTAGCGGGGGGGCGGATGAGCAGTTCTTC
CASSFSGGADEQFF
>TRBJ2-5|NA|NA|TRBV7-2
TGTGCCAGCAGCGTGACAGTAGCACAAGAGACCCAGTACTTC
CASSVTVAQETQYF
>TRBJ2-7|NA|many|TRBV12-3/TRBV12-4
TGTGCCAGCAGTTTAGCGGGGGCGTACCGGGACTCATTATACGAGCAGTACTTC
CASSLAGAYRDSLYEQYF
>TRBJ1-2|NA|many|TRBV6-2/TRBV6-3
TGTGCCAGCAGTTACTCGGTCAGGGACTGGGGCTACACCTTC
CASSYSVRDWGYTF